This TCR beta chain was captured in a study of shared clonotypes between healthy human individuals (TCRdb year 2020). With respect to the entire study: A couple of women and a few men aged 18 to 49 years were included in the cohort. For each donor, three plates each were used for CD4 naive and CD4 memory, two plates were used for CD8 naive, and one plate was used for CD8 memory. To estimate repertoire size and how much clonotype sharing occurs between individuals, the study deeply sequenced the blood TCR repertoires of several healthy adults. To increase sequencing depth and limit assay-specific biases, TCR repertoire library preparation and sequencing were carried out by different laboratories using diverse techniques. Between about 0.9 and 10 billion PBMCs per donor were obtained by leukapheresis.

The CDR1 and CDR2 encoded by the germline V gene are SGHAT and FQNNGV. CDR3 length: 12 amino acids, cysteine to phenylalanine. Only the CDR3 DNA stays, 36 bases, in frame from base 1. Trimming takes 1 base from V and 9 bases from J, and the germline ends sit 8 bases apart. CD8 naive samples consisted of CD45RO-negative cells that were positively selected for CCR7, yielding a CD45RA+CCR7+ population without TemRA cells. Donors were healthy HIV-negative adults with no recently reported acute infections or vaccinations. Only Caucasian adults living in Nashville, Tennessee, USA were represented among the donors. Blood was obtained by leukapheresis, after which PBMCs were separated by Ficoll-Histopaque density gradient centrifugation and cryopreserved in liquid nitrogen vapor phase. Analytical flow cytometry was used to check the purity and quantity of every magnetically sorted T cell population. Genomic DNA was isolated from every sorted fraction and measured by UV absorbance on a Nanodrop 2000c.

Using the deep immunoSEQ assay, multiplex PCR amplified TCR CDR3 regions from genomic DNA. Genomic DNA extracted from each cell subset was distributed evenly over all wells of several immunoSEQ 96-well plates, and each plate served as one replicate. Each replicate PCR for sorted subsets received around 200 ng genomic DNA, equal to about 30,000 T cell genomes. The purified libraries were quantified using a Qubit 3.0 fluorometer, sized with a Bioanalyzer 2100, and then quantified again using the KAPA Library Quantification kit. Every immunoSEQ 96-well plate was sequenced on a dedicated single-read 150-cycle Illumina NextSeq 550 flow cell. From the authors' description of their analysis: The immunoSEQ output contained only junctional sequences without quality scores, so filtering could not match that applied to full-length reads. Sequences were annotated with PyIR, a Python wrapper for IgBLAST v1.9, and V/J genes and CDR3 were assigned using IMGT germline references. Reads were removed for weak V/J assignments (E-value above 1e-6), missing CDR3, stop codons, out-of-frame junctions, or ambiguous translated residues. V3J clonotypes were defined by identical inferred V gene, J gene, and CDR3 amino acid sequence. The percentage overlap between two repertoires was calculated by dividing the number of shared unique clonotypes by the size of the smaller repertoire. Richness of each repertoire was evaluated using RTK rarefaction, the Chao1 estimator, and Recon v2.1 estimates of unobserved clonotypes. For all TCRbeta clonotypes obtained by the gDNA method from a handful of donors, generation probabilities were computed with OLGA. TCRdb took over this immuneACCESS table, retaining in-frame rearrangements with V and J assigned. Such tables are incomplete; in checked studies, under half of the missing clones stem from an unresolved V gene, and the remainder is unexplained. The V and J calls and clone size are taken from that table; D and trimming were inferred from the DNA. In this sample the table shows around 600,000 clones, around 95% of which occur a single time. The ten biggest clones cover approximately 0.11% of the sample.

Points the paper makes about the study in general: Across a few donors, roughly 5.1% of naive CD4, more than 3% of naive CD8, 2.3% of memory CD4, and 0.3% to 0.45% of memory CD8 clonotypes were shared. Based on pairwise subsampling, the degree of clonotype sharing among donors was expected to be affected by sequencing depth. Clonotypes shared by all four sorted-subset donors showed higher generation probabilities than non-shared clonotypes. Estimated clonotype richness was generally larger for naive than for memory subsets. Because the study included a small number of donors, the genetic and exposure-history diversity represented was limited. Rarefaction of sorted-subset datasets indicated incomplete sequencing despite the large sequencing depth. Sampling was restricted to blood, and TCR repertoires in tissue are likely to differ from TCR repertoires in blood.

Remarks on this clone: No antigen is known for it. No base quality information exists; no much larger clone differs at one position.

Recombination joined TRBV11-2 with TRBJ2-3; the D call is tentative, TRBD1 or TRBD2, as each matches 5 bases. The sequenced sample consisted of naive CD8+ T cells sorted from blood. In light of the paper, this sample's cell subset or site label describes: CD45RA+CCR7+. The sequence derives from a woman aged 25-40 years in good health. The nucleotides are TGTGCCAGCAGCTTAGTGGGGGACACGCAGTATTTT. Its protein reads: CASSLVGDTQYF. Where the CDR3 stops, the reference TRBV11-2 and TRBJ2-3 genes take over; the full variable domain is EAGVAQSPRYKIIEKRQSVAFWCNPISGHATLYWYQQILGQGPKLLIQFQNNGVVDDSQLPKDRFSAERLKGVDSTLKIQPAKLEDSAVYLCASSLVGDTQYFGPGTRLTVL.